This is a list of T cell receptor beta chains from one sample in a study of identical twins. Each CDR3 protein gets one entry after TCRdb re-called the 5' RACE reads with MiXCR. The table has under 300,000 distinct CDR3 sequences, roughly 13% seen once; the top ten hold approximately 8.2%. Input material: memory (CD45RO+) T cells sorted from blood. Receptor source: a woman aged 18-29 years in good health. The CDR3 runs from the conserved cysteine through the conserved F or W. D genes are given only for firm matches. Rows may omit the clone size; those that give it use once, few, many or a size class.

>NA|TRBV14|TRBJ2-1|NA
CASSQYTNEQFF
TGTGCCAGCAGCCAATATACGAATGAGCAGTTCTTC
>NA|TRBV6-5|TRBJ2-6|NA
CASSYSVVSGANVLTF
TGTGCCAGCAGTTACTCGGTGGTCTCTGGGGCCAACGTCCTGACTTTC
>NA|TRBV7-2|TRBJ2-3|TRBD2
CASRSRAGGDTQYF
TGTGCCAGCAGGTCCCGAGCGGGGGGGGATACGCAGTATTTT
>few|TRBV20-1|TRBJ2-7|TRBD2
CSVVSGGLSYEQYF
TGCAGTGTAGTTAGCGGGGGTCTCTCCTACGAGCAGTACTTC
>many|TRBV20-1|TRBJ1-3|NA
CSARDQGTLVGNTIYF
TGCAGTGCTAGAGATCAGGGGACGTTGGTGGGAAACACCATATATTTT
>NA|TRBV18|TRBJ2-6|NA
CASSRAYSGANVLTF
TGTGCCAGCTCACGGGCCTACTCTGGGGCCAACGTCCTGACTTTC
>few|TRBV9|TRBJ1-2|TRBD1
CASSVAQGADGYTF
TGTGCCAGCAGCGTAGCACAGGGGGCAGATGGCTACACCTTC
>few|TRBV10-3|TRBJ2-5|TRBD2
CAISEGLAGLTHLGETQYF
TGTGCCATCAGTGAGGGACTAGCGGGCCTAACCCACCTTGGGGAGACCCAGTACTTC
>NA|TRBV12-3/TRBV12-4|TRBJ2-7|TRBD1
CASSLGQGVGQYF
TGTGCCAGCAGCCTCGGACAGGGTGTGGGGCAGTACTTC
>NA|TRBV6-1|TRBJ2-3|NA
CASSREAGVVADTQYF
TGTGCCAGCAGTCGTGAAGCAGGGGTTGTTGCAGATACGCAGTATTTT
>few|TRBV20-1|TRBJ2-3|NA
CRIGAGDTQYF
TGCAGAATTGGGGCAGGAGATACGCAGTATTTT
>many|TRBV5-1|TRBJ1-2|NA
CASSLEDGNYGYTF
TGCGCCAGCAGCTTGGAGGACGGGAACTATGGCTACACCTTC
>many|TRBV2|TRBJ1-1|NA
CASRENTEAFF
TGTGCCAGTCGAGAGAACACTGAAGCTTTCTTT
>NA|TRBV5-1|TRBJ1-1|TRBD1
CASSFYRQGGSTEAFF
TGCGCCAGCAGCTTCTATCGACAGGGTGGGAGCACTGAAGCTTTCTTT
>NA|TRBV6-6|TRBJ1-1|NA
CASSTLGTLEAFF
TGTGCCAGCAGTACACTCGGGACGCTTGAAGCTTTCTTT
>few|TRBV13|TRBJ2-1|NA
CASSFVGVGYNEQFF
TGTGCCAGCAGCTTCGTAGGGGTTGGCTACAATGAGCAGTTCTTC
>few|TRBV6-2/TRBV6-3|TRBJ2-3|TRBD2
CASSSGTKVTDTQYF
TGTGCCAGCAGTTCCGGGACTAAGGTCACAGATACGCAGTATTTT
>many|TRBV6-5|TRBJ1-1|NA
CASSYSRGRTEAFF
TGTGCCAGCAGTTATTCTCGGGGTCGCACTGAAGCTTTCTTT
>NA|TRBV30|TRBJ2-5|TRBD2
CAWVKDSGKGVF
TGTGCCTGGGTTAAAGATAGCGGGAAGGGGGTCTTC
>few|TRBV6-2/TRBV6-3|TRBJ2-1|NA
CASSLAEARGYNEQFF
TGTGCCAGCAGTTTAGCGGAGGCGAGGGGATACAATGAGCAGTTCTTC
>many|TRBV3-1|TRBJ1-1|NA
CASSQRHLNTEAFF
TGTGCCAGCAGCCAGCGACACCTGAACACTGAAGCTTTCTTT
>NA|TRBV20-1|TRBJ2-3|TRBD2
CSAPLAGTNTDTQYF
TGCAGTGCTCCCCTGGCCGGGACTAACACAGATACGCAGTATTTT
>NA|TRBV7-8|TRBJ2-2|TRBD1
CASSLGAQGTGELFF
TGTGCCAGCAGCTTAGGGGCACAGGGGACCGGGGAGCTGTTTTTT
>few|TRBV27|TRBJ1-1|NA
CASSRQPETEAFF
TGTGCCAGCAGTAGGCAGCCGGAGACTGAAGCTTTCTTT
>few|TRBV20-1|TRBJ2-7|NA
CSARSVLGEQYF
TGCAGTGCTAGATCTGTGTTGGGCGAGCAGTACTTC
>few|TRBV2|TRBJ2-7|TRBD1
CASRGGQGSYEQYF
TGTGCCAGCAGGGGGGGACAGGGCAGCTACGAGCAGTACTTC
>many|TRBV6-2/TRBV6-3|TRBJ2-3|TRBD2
CASGSGRAGSDTQYF
TGTGCCAGCGGTAGCGGGAGGGCCGGTTCAGATACGCAGTATTTT
>few|TRBV4-2|TRBJ1-3|NA
CASSQDLPGAGNTIYF
TGTGCCAGCAGCCAAGACCTCCCAGGGGCTGGAAACACCATATATTTT
>NA|TRBV7-6|TRBJ1-2|NA
CASSLAREHGYTF
TGTGCCAGCAGCTTAGCCAGGGAGCATGGCTACACCTTC
>few|TRBV5-5|TRBJ2-6|NA
CASSHQGAGANVLTF
TGTGCCAGCAGCCATCAGGGTGCTGGGGCCAACGTCCTGACTTTC
>NA|TRBV23-1|TRBJ1-1|NA
CASSQSLEGMNTEAFF
TGCGCCAGCAGTCAATCGCTGGAGGGGATGAACACTGAAGCTTTCTTT
>NA|TRBV20-1|TRBJ2-1|NA
CSARGHYNEQFF
TGCAGTGCTAGAGGTCATTACAATGAGCAGTTCTTC
>once|TRBV20-1|TRBJ2-1|TRBD2
CSASSPGGWNEQFF
TGCAGTGCTAGTAGCCCGGGGGGGTGGAATGAGCAGTTCTTC
>many|TRBV7-9|TRBJ2-3|NA
CASSAARGVRSADTQYF
TGTGCCAGCAGCGCGGCCAGAGGTGTCAGAAGCGCAGATACGCAGTATTTT
>few|TRBV12-3/TRBV12-4|TRBJ1-2|NA
CASTDGRGYTF
TGTGCCAGCACCGACGGTAGGGGCTACACCTTC
>NA|TRBV12-3/TRBV12-4|TRBJ1-6|TRBD1
CASSLTGRSPLHF
TGTGCCAGCAGTTTGACAGGGAGGTCACCCCTCCACTTT
>few|TRBV5-1|TRBJ2-5|NA
CASRPGGVQETQYF
TGCGCCAGCAGACCCGGAGGGGTCCAAGAGACCCAGTACTTC
>NA|TRBV10-3|TRBJ1-5|NA
CAISESIGDQPQHF
TGTGCCATCAGTGAGTCGATTGGGGATCAGCCCCAGCATTTT
>few|TRBV6-1|TRBJ1-1|NA
CASNLRSMTLINTEAFF
TGTGCCAGCAACCTAAGAAGTATGACGCTGATCAACACTGAAGCTTTCTTT
>many|TRBV10-3|TRBJ1-1|TRBD1
CAISEFQGAAEAFF
TGTGCCATCAGTGAGTTTCAGGGGGCGGCTGAAGCTTTCTTT
>many|TRBV7-2|TRBJ1-1|NA
CASSLVVSQTEAFF
TGTGCCAGCAGCTTAGTAGTTTCGCAGACTGAAGCTTTCTTT
>NA|TRBV20-1|TRBJ2-7|NA
CSATSPRPGSYEQYF
TGCAGTGCCACCAGCCCCAGGCCAGGGTCCTACGAGCAGTACTTC